What follows are 6 T cell receptor beta chains derived from one specimen sequenced in a study of graft-versus-host responses after intestinal transplantation. Assay: immunoSEQ multiplex PCR; the TCRdb copy retains only in-frame clones and omits some. This sample has roughly 77,000 clones, with 89% found just once. These receptors have no known antigen. This sample comprised unstimulated CD8+ T cells sorted from spleen or lymph node cells, obtained before intestinal transplant. These receptors came from a human donor who received an intestinal transplant.

This chain links TRBV29-1 with TRBJ2-2; tentative D call: TRBD1 (5 bases). The V end lost 4 bases, the J end lost 5 bases, and 14 bases lay between the germline ends. The length of the CDR3 is 14 residues. CDR1 and CDR2 from the germline V gene are SQVTM and ANQGSEA. The CDR3 DNA is TGCAGCGTTGTGTCTGGGGCCCTGACCGGGGAGCTGTTTTTT. This gives the protein CSVVSGALTGELFF.

This clone was seen once. The chain couples TRBV28 to TRBJ2-2, with D tentatively TRBD2 (6 bases). Germline CDR1 MDHEN, CDR2 SYDVKM. This CDR3 contains 13 residues. Trimming shortened V by 11 bases and J by 3 bases, and 13 bases separated the two germline ends. CDR3 in DNA: TGTGCCGGAGGGATGCGTTACACCGGGGAGCTGTTTTTT. Encoded protein: CAGGMRYTGELFF.

As DNA, the CDR3 is TGTGCCAGCAGCCAATACCCGGGACTTACCTCCTACGAGCAGTACTTC. As protein: CASSQYPGLTSYEQYF. The chain recombines TRBV14 with TRBJ2-7; possibly TRBD2 for D (6 bases). Germline CDR1 and CDR2: SGHDN and FVKESK. Trimming took 2 bases from V and 0 from J, leaving 14 bases between them. The CDR3 consists of 16 residues.

CDR3 DNA sequence: TGCGCCAGCAGCTTGGGACTAGGGGATTACGAGCAGTACTTC. This codes for CASSLGLGDYEQYF. V usage is TRBV5-1 and J usage is TRBJ2-7, with D perhaps matching TRBD2 (6 bases). Germline V gene sequence: CDR1 SGHRS, CDR2 YFSETQ. The ends were cut back, 0 bases at V and 4 bases at J, with 11 bases in the middle. The CDR3 sequence is 14 residues long.

This clone was seen a handful of times. The chain couples TRBV19 to TRBJ1-2, with D possibly TRBD1 on 5 matching bases. CDR1 LNHDA and CDR2 SQIVND come from the germline V gene (reference sequence). The CDR3 is 13 amino acids. The ends were cut back, 1 base at V and 6 bases at J, with 9 bases in the middle. Here the CDR3 reads CASSIVAGNGYTF. CDR3 bases: TGTGCCAGTAGTATAGTTGCAGGGAATGGCTACACCTTC.

This clone occurred a few times. V is TRBV2 and J is TRBJ2-2, with D possibly matching TRBD1 (5 bases). Per the germline V gene, CDR1 is SNHLY and CDR2 is FYNNEI. Trimming shortened V by 6 bases and J by 4 bases, and 12 bases separated the two germline ends. The CDR3 has 14 residues. CDR3 protein: CASSLARATGELFF. The CDR3 bases are TGTGCCAGCAGCTTAGCCAGGGCCACCGGGGAGCTGTTTTTT.